The TCR beta chain under discussion was sequenced for a study of response to subunit inactivated influenza vaccine. Germline values: CDR1 KGHDR, CDR2 SFDVKD. Trimming took off 4 bases at V and 4 bases at J, with 9 bases between the two ends. CDR3 length equals 14 residues. MiXCR, applied by TCRdb to the RT-PCR reads, yields one record per CDR3 protein. This sample has about 540,000 distinct CDR3 sequences, with approximately 22% found just once. The data also belong to a second study, concerning T cells expressing NK-cell markers. From that report: The TCR beta cDNA came from 5'RACE template switching with UMIs. An anti-gamma-delta TCR antibody restricted sorting to alpha-beta TCR T cells in several experiments. For about six donors, the dominant NKG2C+ clonotypes made up about 1.0-7.5% of their CD8+ T cells. One observes that, in several donors, these clonotypes were also the leading ones within the CD3+CD56-NKG2C+ fraction.

The V call is TRBV24-1, the J call TRBJ2-2, with D maybe TRBD1 (6 bases). The sequence was obtained from a man aged 50 to 60 who received an inactivated influenza vaccine. The material sequenced was CD4+ T cells sorted from PBMCs, taken 11 to 12 days after vaccination. CDR3 sequence reads: CATSDRGFTGELFF. The CDR3, as DNA: TGTGCCACCAGTGACAGGGGATTCACCGGGGAGCTGTTTTTT.